This entry lists 21 T cell receptor beta chains sequenced from one sample in a study of blood T cell repertoires in COVID-19. Generated by immunoSEQ multiplex PCR, the TCRdb table keeps only in-frame clones and is missing some. The data contain approximately 100,000 clones, 85% of them singletons. The source material was peripheral blood. These TCRs come from a man aged 80 or over with acute or convalescent COVID-19.

This chain joins TRBV7-3 and TRBJ1-2, with D possibly being TRBD1 (5 bases). The CDR3 has 13 amino acids. Looked up from germline, CDR1 is SGHTA and CDR2 is FQGTGA. The V end was cut by 2 bases, the J end by 8 bases, with 12 bases between. CDR3 amino acids: CASSLAAGKGYTF. The CDR3 nucleotides are TGTGCCAGCAGCTTAGCGGCAGGGAAAGGCTACACCTTC.

This clone was counted between two and nine times. The chain couples TRBV5-1 to TRBJ2-7; 7 bases are a match to TRBD2. This CDR3 has 15 residues. With 0 bases clipped from V and 5 bases from J, the junction kept 8 bases outside the gene matches. Germline lookup yields CDR1 SGHRS and CDR2 YFSETQ. The CDR3 DNA follows: TGCGCCAGCAGCTTGGACGGGGCGGGAGTCAACGAGCAGTACTTC. It is translated as CASSLDGAGVNEQYF.

The V and J genes are TRBV6-6 and TRBJ2-7; no clear D gene. Looked up from germline, CDR1 is MNHNY and CDR2 is SVGAGI (reference sequence). V lost 11 bases and J 1 base, leaving 21 bases between the germline ends. This CDR3 spans 15 amino acids. This chain's CDR3 is CASKPRPITSYEQYF. The CDR3, as DNA: TGTGCCTCCAAGCCGAGGCCCATAACTTCCTACGAGCAGTACTTC.

The chain has TRBV3-1 (or the pseudogene TRBV3-2) and TRBJ1-2; D unresolved. Trimming shortened V by 4 bases and J by 5 bases, and 5 bases separated the two germline ends. CDR3 length: 11 residues. Per the germline V gene, CDR1 is LGHDT and CDR2 is YNNKEL (reference sequence). CDR3 coding DNA: TGTGCCAGCAGCCTCAATTATGGCTACACCTTC. Protein product: CASSLNYGYTF.

This clone has a handful of counts. This rearrangement joins TRBV5-5 to TRBJ2-5, with a possible D match to TRBD2 (6 bases). CDR3 length: 16 residues. The V end was cut by 4 bases, the J end by 5 bases, with 21 bases between. Germline loops: CDR1 SGHKS, CDR2 YYEKEE (reference sequence). The CDR3 DNA is TGTGCCAGCAGCGCCCTGGTAGCGGACCTGGGGGAGACCCAGTACTTC. It translates to CASSALVADLGETQYF.

J is TRBJ2-3 and V is TRBV15; D is uncertain. The CDR3 has 13 residues. Between the trimmed V and J ends, which lost 0 bases and 4 bases, there was a span of 5 bases. The germline gives CDR1 LNHNV, CDR2 YYDKDF (reference sequence). The CDR3 nucleotides are TGTGCCACCAGCAGAGACGGTCCAGATACGCAGTATTTT. Amino acids: CATSRDGPDTQYF.

The genes are TRBV15 and TRBJ2-7; TRBD1 is a possible D gene (5 bases). Trimming removed 5 bases at V and 6 bases at J, with 17 bases between. CDR1 and CDR2 (germline): LNHNV, YYDKDF (reference sequence). This CDR3 is built from 14 residues. This CDR3 is CATSAQGYRLEQYF. As DNA, the CDR3 is TGTGCCACCAGCGCGCAGGGATATAGGCTCGAGCAGTACTTC.

V usage is TRBV3-1 (or the pseudogene TRBV3-2) and J usage is TRBJ2-1; D may be TRBD2 (6 bases). CDR3 size: 20 residues. The V gene's germline CDR1 is LGHDT and CDR2 YNNKEL (reference sequence). Trimming shortened V by 4 bases and J by 3 bases, and 28 bases separated the two germline ends. The CDR3 is CASSPPNTRLVPQIYNEQFF. CDR3 nucleotides: TGTGCCAGCAGCCCCCCAAATACACGACTAGTCCCCCAAATCTACAATGAGCAGTTCTTC.

The chain has TRBV24-1 and TRBJ2-1; 14 positions agree with TRBD2. This CDR3 has 19 amino acids. Trimming removed 3 bases from V and 5 bases from J; junction bases left unmatched: 11. CDR1 and CDR2 (germline): KGHDR, SFDVKD. CDR3 sequence reads: CATSDRDRGLAGAHNEQFF. The CDR3 DNA is TGTGCCACCAGTGATAGGGACAGGGGACTAGCGGGAGCCCACAATGAGCAGTTCTTC.

The gene calls are TRBV7-9 and TRBJ1-6; maybe TRBD1 (6 bases). This CDR3 is 15 amino acids long. Trimming cost V 8 bases and J 5 bases, with 16 bases left between them. Germline V gene sequence: CDR1 SEHNR, CDR2 FQNEAQ (reference sequence). The CDR3 DNA follows: TGTGCCAGCTACACTTCGGGACAACATAATTCACCCCTCCACTTT. Translation gives CASYTSGQHNSPLHF.

This clone was seen just once. The chain employs TRBV7-9 and TRBJ2-3; 11 bases align to TRBD1. V was clipped by 5 bases and J by 0 bases; unmatched bases: 10. CDR1 and CDR2 (germline): SEHNR, FQNEAQ (reference sequence). CDR3 length equals 18 residues. CDR3 DNA sequence: TGTGCCAGCAGCAACCCCGCGGGGACAGGGGGAAGCACAGATACGCAGTATTTT. Protein product: CASSNPAGTGGSTDTQYF.

The chain couples TRBV5-4 to TRBJ2-2; 9 bases are shared with TRBD2. The CDR3 covers 15 residues. Germline V gene lookup returns CDR1 SGHNT and CDR2 YYREEE (reference sequence). The V gene end was trimmed by 3 bases and the J gene end by 1 base; junction bases not matched to a gene: 1. In DNA, the CDR3 is TGTGCCAGCAGCTCAGCGGGAGGGAACACCGGGGAGCTGTTTTTT. It encodes CASSSAGGNTGELFF. The whole variable domain, remainder taken from reference TRBV5-4 and TRBJ2-2, is ETGVTQSPTHLIKTRGQQVTLRCSSQSGHNTVSWYQQALGQGPQFIFQYYREEENGRGNFPPRFSGLQFPNYSSELNVNALELDDSALYLCASSSAGGNTGELFFGEGSRLTVL.

This chain links TRBV5-6 with TRBJ1-5; unclear D gene. Looked up from germline, CDR1 is SGHDT and CDR2 is YYEEEE. The CDR3 covers 15 residues. V was cut by 1 base and J by 0 bases, with 8 bases left in between. In DNA form, the CDR3 reads TGTGCCAGCAGCTTGAAGCAATATAGCAATCAGCCCCAGCATTTT. Encoded protein: CASSLKQYSNQPQHF.

The V and J genes are TRBV11-1 and TRBJ2-1, with a possible D match to TRBD2 (6 bases). Germline CDR1 SGHAT, CDR2 FQDESV (reference sequence). Trimming shortened V by 4 bases and J by 2 bases, and 15 bases separated the two germline ends. This CDR3 comprises 16 residues. CDR3 in DNA: TGTGCCAGCAGCTCCCCCTCGGGAGAACCCTACAATGAGCAGTTCTTC. Residues: CASSSPSGEPYNEQFF. Filled out from reference TRBV11-1 and TRBJ2-1, the complete variable domain reads EAEVAQSPRYKITEKSQAVAFWCDPISGHATLYWYRQILGQGPELLVQFQDESVVDDSQLPKDRFSAERLKGVDSTLKIQPAELGDSAMYLCASSSPSGEPYNEQFFGPGTRLTVL.

This chain links TRBV5-6 with TRBJ1-3, with D perhaps matching TRBD1 (5 bases). The V end lost 4 bases, the J end lost 9 bases, and 17 bases lay between the germline ends. This CDR3 has 14 residues. CDR1 and CDR2 from the germline V gene are SGHDT and YYEEEE. For the CDR3, the DNA is TGTGCCAGCAGCCCTTTTGGGGGACTGAGCACCATATATTTT. Translation gives CASSPFGGLSTIYF.

CDR3 residues: CASSVEQNQPQHF. The CDR3 coding sequence is TGTGCCAGCAGTGTTGAGCAAAATCAGCCCCAGCATTTT. V usage is TRBV2 and J usage is TRBJ1-5; no reliable D call. Germline V lookup: CDR1 SNHLY, CDR2 FYNNEI. This CDR3 region has 13 residues. Trimming cost V 4 bases and J 4 bases, with 8 bases left between them.

The V and J genes are TRBV28 and TRBJ2-4, with D unclear. Between the trimmed V and J ends, which lost 3 bases and 7 bases, there was a span of 7 bases. CDR3 length: 12 residues. From germline, CDR1 is MDHEN and CDR2 SYDVKM. The CDR3 DNA sequence: TGTGCCAGCAGTTTTTATCGGAACATTCAGTACTTC. Its protein is CASSFYRNIQYF. Full variable domain (outside the CDR3, taken from reference TRBV28 and TRBJ2-4): DVKVTQSSRYLVKRTGEKVFLECVQDMDHENMFWYRQDPGLGLRLIYFSYDVKMKEKGDIPEGYSVSREKKERFSLILESASTNQTSMYLCASSFYRNIQYFGAGTRLSVL.

This chain connects TRBV10-3 to TRBJ2-7; TRBD2 is a possible D gene (5 bases). The germline CDR1 and CDR2 sequences are ENHRY and SYGVKD. V was clipped by 5 bases and J by 5 bases, with 13 bases between them. The length of the CDR3 is 13 residues. The CDR3, as DNA: TGTGCCATCAGTAACGACGCGAGGGACGAGCAGTACTTC. Translated, it gives CAISNDARDEQYF.

The V and J genes are TRBV18 and TRBJ1-2; D gene unclear. Germline V gene sequence: CDR1 KGHSH, CDR2 LQKENI. The CDR3 contains 12 residues. Between the trimmed V and J ends, which lost 3 bases and 8 bases, there was a span of 10 bases. CDR3 sequence (DNA): TGTGCCAGCTCACCCAGCGCGAAAGGCTACACCTTC. Amino acids: CASSPSAKGYTF.

V usage is TRBV12-5 and J usage is TRBJ2-1; D unresolved. The CDR3 is 16 amino acids. Germline V gene sequence: CDR1 LGHNT, CDR2 FRNRAP. The germline V and J ends were trimmed by 5 bases and 1 base, with 15 bases remaining between them. This CDR3 is CASGAHSSGSYNEQFF. The CDR3 DNA is TGTGCTAGTGGTGCCCACTCCTCCGGGTCCTACAATGAGCAGTTCTTC.

The V and J genes are TRBV19 and TRBJ1-5; 7 positions agree with TRBD1. From germline, CDR1 is LNHDA and CDR2 SQIVND (reference sequence). V shed 3 bases, J shed 4 bases, and the junction held 3 bases outside the gene matches. The CDR3 runs to 14 residues. The DNA of the CDR3 is TGTGCCAGTAGTATCGGGACAGAAAATCAGCCCCAGCATTTT. Translation: CASSIGTENQPQHF.